The 5 T cell receptor beta chains below were found in one sample sequenced in a study of blood T cell repertoires in COVID-19 (dated by TCRdb to 2020 to 2022). The library was obtained by the immunoSEQ multiplex PCR assay. As stored in TCRdb, this immuneACCESS dataset retains in-frame rearrangements with V and J assigned. A fraction of the clones does not appear; measured against another copy, unresolved V genes explain less than half of the discrepancy, and the remainder lacks a known reason. Recorded for this sample are fewer than 450,000 clones; approximately 90% of them occurred a single time. The ten largest clones represent around 3.5% of the sample. The sample comprised peripheral blood. Receptors were obtained from a woman aged 18 to 35 who had recovered from COVID-19.

The gene calls are TRBV27 and TRBJ2-3, with 7 bases matching TRBD1. The length of the CDR3 is 14 residues. V dropped 3 bases and J dropped 8; count of bases not matched to a gene: 8. Looked up from germline, CDR1 is MNHEY and CDR2 is SMNVEV (reference sequence). Here the CDR3 reads CASSFSEQGTTQYF. CDR3 sequence (DNA): TGTGCCAGCAGTTTCTCCGAACAGGGGACTACGCAGTATTTT.

The CDR3 spells CASSPYDRNEKLFF. In DNA form, the CDR3 reads TGTGCCAGCAGCCCCTACGACAGGAATGAAAAACTGTTTTTT. The chain couples TRBV7-9 to TRBJ1-4; D may be TRBD1 (6 bases). V gave up 5 bases and J gave up 5 bases, with 12 bases separating them. This CDR3 has 14 residues. CDR1 and CDR2 (germline): SEHNR, FQNEAQ (reference sequence).

The gene calls are TRBV7-9 and TRBJ1-5; TRBD1 might be the D (5 bases). In germline, CDR1 is SEHNR, CDR2 FQNEAQ (reference sequence). The CDR3 has 14 residues. Trimming removed 2 bases at V and 7 bases at J, with 12 bases between. CDR3 in amino acids: CASSLLGEGQPQHF. CDR3 sequence (DNA): TGTGCCAGCAGCTTACTGGGGGAGGGCCAGCCCCAGCATTTT.

The chain recombines TRBV19 with TRBJ1-4; 8 positions match TRBD1. This CDR3 region has 18 residues. After removal of 4 bases from V and 5 bases from J, the junction contained 15 bases not matched to a gene. Germline V gives CDR1 LNHDA, CDR2 SQIVND (reference sequence). CDR3 nucleotide sequence: TGTGCCAGTAGTACGACCCTCCTCCGGACAGGGACGAATGAAAAACTGTTTTTT. Translated, it gives CASSTTLLRTGTNEKLFF.

This sequence joins TRBV6-5 and TRBJ1-1; TRBD1 matches at 7 bases. The CDR3 has 11 residues. Germline assignment: CDR1 MNHEY and CDR2 SVGAGI. Germline trimming cut 5 bases from V and 8 bases from J; bases unmatched to any gene: 2. CDR3 residues: CASSRDREAFF. CDR3 bases: TGTGCCAGCAGTAGGGACAGAGAAGCTTTCTTT.